This T cell receptor beta chain was found in a study of blood T cell repertoires in COVID-19. Study information: T cells, B-cell-depleted T cells, or PBMCs provided the cDNA or gDNA that served as material.

In the original workflow: Researchers report that nucleated cell counts were estimated from reference gene primer amplification. Generated by immunoSEQ multiplex PCR, the TCRdb table keeps only in-frame clones and is missing some. V and J calls and clone size are those listed in that table; D and trimming were worked out from the DNA. The table has some 300,000 clones, approximately 89% seen once. Germline V gives CDR1 MNHEY, CDR2 SVGAGI. Trimming stripped 7 bases from V and 9 bases from J, with 22 bases between. The length of the CDR3 is 14 residues. Sequenced: peripheral blood. V is TRBV6-5 and J is TRBJ2-7, with D tentatively TRBD2 (6 bases). This TCR came from a woman between 25 and 40 years old who had recovered from COVID-19. This chain's CDR3 is CASNPIWGEAGQYF. The CDR3 region has the DNA TGTGCCAGCAATCCGATCTGGGGGGAAGCAGGGCAGTACTTC.